Each of the 12 T cell receptor beta chains below was sequenced from the same sample in a study of human T cells and chemical hapten exposure. Using its own MiXCR run on the RACE reads, TCRdb lists one record per CDR3 protein. Of 150,000 or so distinct CDR3 sequences listed, about 15% are singletons. Time point noted: patch test 1, 2 weeks after DPC sensitization. Described treatment: therapeutic diphenylcyclopropenone sensitization with weekly scalp DPC. This sample comprised whole blood, obtained in connection with sensitization to the hapten diphenylcyclopropenone (DPC). All receptors derive from a young woman with alopecia areata. Some clones in this sample may be carry-over from other donors' samples.

The chain links TRBV9 to TRBJ1-2; 7 bases align to TRBD1. The V gene's germline CDR1 is SGDLS and CDR2 YYNGEE. J was trimmed by 5 bases and V by 6 bases; bases with no gene match: 19. The CDR3 runs to 17 residues. The CDR3 region has the DNA TGTGCCAGCACCAAACGGACGGGACAGCACATTCCTTATGGCTACACCTTC. It yields the protein CASTKRTGQHIPYGYTF.

The genes are TRBV12-3 or TRBV12-4 and TRBJ2-1, with D possibly matching TRBD1 (5 bases). The CDR3 is 15 residues long. Trimming took off 6 bases at V and 3 bases at J, with 15 bases between the two ends. The CDR3 here is CASSHDDSLYNEQFF. The DNA of the CDR3 is TGTGCCAGCAGCCATGATGACAGCCTCTACAATGAGCAGTTCTTC.

The sample holds many counts of this clonotype. The chain couples TRBV7-2 to TRBJ2-1; D is unresolved. The V end was cut by 2 bases, the J end by 8 bases, with 10 bases between. The CDR3 consists of 13 residues. The germline CDR1 and CDR2 sequences are SGHTA and FQGNSA. Written as DNA, the CDR3 is TGTGCCAGCAGCTTAAGGAGAGAGGATGAGCAGTTCTTC. Residues: CASSLRREDEQFF.

The chain is built from TRBV25-1 and TRBJ1-5; D remains unclear. CDR3 size: 13 residues. Trimming pared 6 bases from V and 4 bases from J, leaving 10 bases between. Looked up from germline, CDR1 is MGHDK and CDR2 is SYGVNS. The CDR3 spells CASSRDLNQPQHF. The DNA for the CDR3 is TGTGCCAGCAGCAGAGACTTGAATCAGCCCCAGCATTTT.

This clonotype occurred a few times. The chain carries TRBV7-2 and TRBJ2-7; no clear D gene. Deletions cut 1 base from V and 8 bases from J, with 9 bases between. This CDR3 is built from 12 residues. Germline CDR1 is SGHTA and CDR2 is FQGNSA. The CDR3 DNA sequence: TGTGCCAGCAGCTTAGGGGCCGGCCAGCAGTACTTC. Translation: CASSLGAGQQYF. The full variable domain, rest sourced from reference TRBV7-2 and TRBJ2-7, is GAGVSQSPSNKVTEKGKDVELRCDPISGHTALYWYRQSLGQGLEFLIYFQGNSAPDKSGLPSDRFSAERTGGSVSTLTIQRTQQEDSAVYLCASSLGAGQQYFGPGTRLTVT.

There are many counts of this clonotype. The chain has TRBV29-1 and TRBJ2-7; D is uncertain. Between the trimmed V and J ends, which lost 4 bases and 3 bases, there was a span of 10 bases. The CDR3 contains 12 residues. Per germline, CDR1 SQVTM and CDR2 ANQGSEA. The CDR3 here is CSVGASLYEQYF. In DNA, the CDR3 is TGCAGCGTTGGTGCCAGCCTCTACGAGCAGTACTTC.

The genes are TRBV18 and TRBJ2-1; D ambiguous. V dropped 3 bases and J dropped 9 bases, with 15 bases sitting between them. The CDR3 length is 14 residues. CDR1 KGHSH and CDR2 LQKENI come from the germline V gene. The CDR3 loop reads CASSPPNGLPEQFF. CDR3 DNA: TGTGCCAGCTCACCTCCGAATGGGCTTCCTGAGCAGTTCTTC.

The J gene is TRBJ1-6, the V gene TRBV7-3; D gene unclear. CDR1 is SGHTA, CDR2 FQGTGA, per germline. This CDR3 is built from 15 residues. The V and J ends lost 5 bases and 2 bases respectively, with 10 bases between them. The CDR3 DNA is TGTGCCAGCAGCCGTGATGGGGCCTATAATTCACCCCTCCACTTT. It is translated as CASSRDGAYNSPLHF. Complete variable domain (other parts from reference TRBV7-3 and TRBJ1-6): GAGVSQTPSNKVTEKGKYVELRCDPISGHTALYWYRQSLGQGPEFLIYFQGTGAADDSGLPNDRFFAVRPEGSVSTLKIQRTERGDSAVYLCASSRDGAYNSPLHFGNGTRLTVT.

This clonotype was detected only a few times. V usage is TRBV10-3 and J usage is TRBJ1-2, with D unresolved. Trimming stripped 4 bases from V and 4 bases from J, with 10 bases between. CDR1 ENHRY and CDR2 SYGVKD come from the germline V gene. The length of the CDR3 is 13 residues. As DNA, the CDR3 is TGTGCCATCAGTGCAGAGGGAGCCTATGGCTACACCTTC. Encoded protein: CAISAEGAYGYTF.

Only a few counts were recorded for this clonotype. The rearrangement joins TRBV11-3 to TRBJ2-1; 9 bases are a match to TRBD2. The V and J ends lost 3 bases and 3 bases, in that order; junction bases with no gene match: 3. CDR3 length: 15 residues. Germline assignment: CDR1 SGHNT and CDR2 YENEEA. CDR3 region: CASSFALAGYNEQFF. DNA for the CDR3: TGTGCCAGCAGCTTTGCACTAGCGGGCTACAATGAGCAGTTCTTC.

The V and J genes are TRBV3-1 and TRBJ2-3; 10 bases are a match to TRBD2. The ends lost 3 bases at V and 4 bases at J; junction bases unmatched: 16. Germline values: CDR1 LGHDT, CDR2 YNNKEL (reference sequence). This CDR3 is built from 19 residues. The CDR3 sequence: CASSHYGASGGSTADTQYF. The CDR3 region has the DNA TGTGCCAGCAGCCATTATGGGGCTAGCGGGGGCTCGACGGCAGATACGCAGTATTTT.

This clonotype was found a few times. Germline is not matched at one junction end, which may reflect a read error. This chain uses TRBV14 with TRBJ1-1, with 8 bases fitting TRBD1. The CDR3 is 16 amino acids. In germline, CDR1 is SGHDN, CDR2 FVKESK. In DNA form, the CDR3 reads TGTGCGAGCAGCCAAGATGTGGGACAGGTGAACACTGAAGCTTTCTTT. Translation gives CASSQDVGQVNTEAFF.